The present entry profiles one T cell receptor (beta chain) with its context. The source of the sample is a study of graft-versus-host responses after intestinal transplantation. Germline assignment: CDR1 SGHRS and CDR2 YFSETQ. The CDR3 length is 17 residues. J lost 2 bases, V lost 4 bases, and 13 bases had no gene match. Responders that carried the CFSE label, approximately 200,000 of them, were plated with approximately 200,000 irradiated, violet-dye-labeled stimulator cells. Clones were sequenced by immunoSEQ multiplex PCR, and TCRdb holds only the in-frame ones, with some missing. The sample consists of just over 20,000 clones, roughly 41% of them appearing once.

The specimen was alloreactive CD8+ T cells from a mixed lymphocyte reaction culture, collected before intestinal transplant. Regarding subset: CFSE-low proliferating T cells sorted from approximately 6-day pre-transplant mixed lymphocyte reaction (GvH or HvG direction). The rearrangement links TRBV5-1 to TRBJ2-3; 7 bases match TRBD2. The clonotype comes from a human patient who received an intestinal transplant. CDR3 amino acids: CASSNGASGTFTDTQYF. The CDR3 DNA is TGCGCCAGCAGCAATGGGGCTAGCGGTACTTTCACAGATACGCAGTATTTT.